These 15 T cell receptor beta chains share one sample of origin, sequenced in a study of shared clonotypes between healthy human individuals (TCRdb year 2020). Library preparation was by the immunoSEQ multiplex PCR assay. Entries here come from immuneACCESS through TCRdb and include only in-frame sequences with V and J called. Some clones fail to appear in such tables; in the studies checked, an unresolved V gene covers under half of the shortfall, and the cause of the remainder is unknown. The sample table lists roughly 1 million clones, about 75% of them with a count of one. Roughly 1.5% of the sample is held by the ten biggest clonotypes. Material: memory CD4+ T cells sorted from blood. The sample's cell subset or site, from its label and the paper: CD45RA-negative fraction. The receptors were sampled from a man aged 18 to 29 in good health.

The chain links TRBV6-1 to TRBJ2-7, with D possibly being TRBD1 or TRBD2 (5 bases each). Per the germline V gene, CDR1 is MNHNS and CDR2 is SASEGT. The V end lost 2 bases, the J end lost 2 bases, and 13 bases lay between the germline ends. CDR3 size: 15 residues. CDR3 DNA: TGTGCCAGCAGTGAAACCTCCGGGACCCCCTACGAGCAGTACTTC. It specifies CASSETSGTPYEQYF.

The rearrangement uses TRBV19 and TRBJ2-5, with D possibly matching TRBD1 (6 bases). Germline CDR1 LNHDA, CDR2 SQIVND (reference sequence). V was pared by 9 bases and J by 0 bases, with 11 bases between. This CDR3 comprises 13 residues. The CDR3 nucleotides read TGTGCCAGACAGGGCCCGTACCAAGAGACCCAGTACTTC. The encoded protein is CARQGPYQETQYF.

This sequence joins TRBV7-9 and TRBJ1-3; 9 bases are a match to TRBD1. The CDR3 has 15 residues. The V segment lost 3 bases and the J segment 4 bases; nucleotides outside the gene matches: 4. Germline lookup yields CDR1 SEHNR and CDR2 FQNEAQ (reference sequence). The CDR3 protein is CASSLGQGTGNTIYF. In DNA, the CDR3 is TGTGCCAGCAGCTTGGGACAGGGTACCGGAAACACCATATATTTT.

The chain combines TRBV29-1 with TRBJ2-7, with 11 bases that match TRBD1. Germline assignment: CDR1 SQVTM and CDR2 ANQGSEA. The CDR3 runs 12 residues. The J segment lost 5 bases and the V segment lost 6 bases, leaving 3 bases of the junction unmatched. The CDR3 region has the DNA TGCAGCGTAGGACAGGGGGCCCACGAGCAGTACTTC. This codes for CSVGQGAHEQYF.

This chain joins TRBV7-3 and TRBJ2-7, with D perhaps given as TRBD1 or TRBD2 (5 bases each). The CDR3 consists of 13 residues. V was clipped by 5 bases and J by 6 bases, with 14 bases between them. Germline V gene data show CDR1 as SGHTA and CDR2 as FQGTGA. The CDR3 coding sequence is TGTGCCAGCAGCGGCCAACCGGGGCTCGAGCAGTACTTC. It translates to CASSGQPGLEQYF. Full variable domain (rest looked up from reference TRBV7-3 and TRBJ2-7): GAGVSQTPSNKVTEKGKYVELRCDPISGHTALYWYRQSLGQGPEFLIYFQGTGAADDSGLPNDRFFAVRPEGSVSTLKIQRTERGDSAVYLCASSGQPGLEQYFGPGTRLTVT.

The V and J genes are TRBV13 and TRBJ2-3, with D tentatively TRBD2 (6 bases). The CDR3 has 16 amino acids. Germline CDR1 is PRHDT and CDR2 is FYEKMQ (reference sequence). Between the trimmed V and J ends, which lost 4 bases and 1 base, there was a span of 15 bases. The CDR3 is CASSSGTAYGTDTQYF. CDR3 DNA: TGTGCCAGCAGCTCGGGGACTGCCTATGGCACAGATACGCAGTATTTT.

This rearrangement joins TRBV9 to TRBJ2-2; TRBD1 agrees at 9 bases. Germline CDR1 SGDLS, CDR2 YYNGEE. V was pared by 3 bases and J by 8 bases, with 11 bases of the junction left unmatched. This CDR3 is built from 16 residues. The CDR3 DNA follows: TGTGCCAGCAGCGAGACAGGGGGTAGCGGCGGAGGGGAGCTGTTTTTT. Amino acids: CASSETGGSGGGELFF.

The rearrangement uses TRBV28 and TRBJ2-7; the D is unclear. The CDR3 runs 12 residues. Trimming took 1 base from V and 5 from J, leaving 6 bases between them. The V gene's germline CDR1 is MDHEN and CDR2 SYDVKM. The CDR3 nucleotides read TGTGCCAGCAGTTTATACCCCCACGAGCAGTACTTC. Its protein is CASSLYPHEQYF.

The chain uses TRBV5-1 and TRBJ2-5; no definite D call. In germline, CDR1 is SGHRS, CDR2 YFSETQ. Trimming took 1 base from V and 1 from J, leaving 5 bases between them. The CDR3 runs to 13 residues. CDR3 sequence: CASSLTAQETQYF. The CDR3 DNA is TGCGCCAGCAGCTTGACAGCCCAAGAGACCCAGTACTTC.

The chain couples TRBV2 to TRBJ2-1, with unresolved D. This CDR3 region has 14 residues. The V end lost 4 bases, the J end lost 9 bases, and 16 bases lay between the germline ends. The germline V gene has CDR1 SNHLY and CDR2 FYNNEI. The CDR3 is CASSGPRLGSEQFF. CDR3 coding DNA: TGTGCCAGCAGTGGACCACGACTCGGTAGTGAGCAGTTCTTC.

The sample holds a few counts of this clone. J is TRBJ2-5 and V is TRBV18; D remains ambiguous. The V end lost 2 bases, the J end lost 1 base, and 8 bases lay between the germline ends. Germline loops: CDR1 KGHSH, CDR2 LQKENI. The CDR3 covers 14 residues. DNA for the CDR3: TGTGCCAGCTCACCAGGAATTCCCCAAGAGACCCAGTACTTC. It encodes CASSPGIPQETQYF.

V usage is TRBV9 and J usage is TRBJ1-6, with TRBD1 identical over 10 bases. The CDR3 covers 16 residues. V shed 3 bases and J 7 bases; nucleotides not matched to a gene: 7. Germline loops: CDR1 SGDLS, CDR2 YYNGEE. The CDR3 reads CASSAGDRGENSPLHF. The CDR3 nucleotides read TGTGCCAGCAGCGCTGGGGACAGGGGTGAAAATTCACCCCTCCACTTT. Full variable domain (outside the CDR3, taken from reference TRBV9 and TRBJ1-6): DSGVTQTPKHLITATGQRVTLRCSPRSGDLSVYWYQQSLDQGLQFLIQYYNGEERAKGNILERFSAQQFPDLHSELNLSSLELGDSALYFCASSAGDRGENSPLHFGNGTRLTVT.

The chain uses TRBV7-2 and TRBJ2-1, with 10 bases aligning to TRBD2. This CDR3 is built from 15 residues. The J segment lost 6 bases and the V segment lost 2 bases, leaving 4 bases of the junction unmatched. Per the germline V gene, CDR1 is SGHTA and CDR2 is FQGNSA. CDR3 nucleotides: TGTGCCAGCAGCTTATTAGCGGGAGGTTCCAATGAGCAGTTCTTC. Its translation is CASSLLAGGSNEQFF.

CDR3 amino acids: CASSPGGLNYGYTF. The CDR3 bases are TGTGCCAGCAGTCCCGGGGGGCTGAACTATGGCTACACCTTC. V and J are TRBV6-5 and TRBJ1-2; possibly TRBD1 for D (6 bases). CDR3 length: 14 residues. V lost 5 bases and J lost 2, with 12 bases in between. Germline CDR1 MNHEY, CDR2 SVGAGI.

The gene calls are TRBV7-2 and TRBJ1-2; weak D call: TRBD1 (6 bases). CDR3 length equals 14 residues. CDR1 and CDR2 (germline): SGHTA, FQGNSA. The V and J ends lost 2 bases and 6 bases respectively, with 13 bases between them. CDR3 sequence reads: CASSLRGLMNGYTF. The DNA of the CDR3 is TGTGCCAGCAGCTTACGGGGGCTGATGAATGGCTACACCTTC.